A selection of T cell receptor beta chains follows, all from one sample in a study of T cell clusters in autoimmune cytopenias. TCRdb reprocessed the multiplex PCR reads and keeps a single row for each CDR3 protein, giving no DNA. This sample's table has around 7,700 distinct CDR3 sequences. This sample also belongs to another study, concerning T cell repertoires in aging, cancer and after chemotherapy.

Sequenced material: peripheral blood. These receptor sequences come from a human donor in good health. CDR3s include the opening cysteine and the closing phenylalanine or tryptophan. The listing skips clone size in some rows; elsewhere it reads once, few, many or a size class.

size,V,J,CDR3
NA,TRBV18,TRBJ2-7,CASSPRSTHEQYF
medium-sized,TRBV12-3/TRBV12-4,TRBJ2-1,CASSFSGTSGGGEQFF
medium-sized,TRBV6-4,TRBJ2-3,CASSLSLRDTDTQYF
NA,TRBV30,TRBJ2-7,CAWTLSSSVYEQYF
NA,TRBV7-2,TRBJ1-3,CASSETGGVNTIYF
medium-sized,TRBV5-6,TRBJ2-1,CASSFGSGRRGEQFF
medium-sized,TRBV30,TRBJ2-3,CAWSDKGDTQYF
NA,TRBV19,TRBJ1-5,CASSGGQSLFQPQHF
NA,TRBV6-1,TRBJ1-5,CASSEAGGYQPQHF
NA,TRBV6-6,TRBJ2-5,CASSRREGARPRETQYF
NA,TRBV6-2/TRBV6-3,TRBJ1-5,CASSPRGHLSNQPQHF
medium-sized,TRBV29-1,TRBJ2-7,CSVSRLKRGLSYEQYF
NA,TRBV5-4,TRBJ2-1,CASSLVGKGNEQFF
NA,TRBV4-2,TRBJ2-1,CASSQDRASSYNEQFF
large,TRBV15,TRBJ2-2,CATSRGTGDAGELFF
NA,TRBV27,TRBJ2-1,CASAPAAYNEQFF
NA,TRBV19,TRBJ1-2,CASSPSLSGTGTGYTF
medium-sized,TRBV19,TRBJ2-1,CASSQYRTGNEQFF
NA,TRBV20-1,TRBJ1-6,CSARDFPDRAGNSPLHF
NA,TRBV19,TRBJ1-5,CASSRDGRSSNQPQHF
NA,TRBV12-3/TRBV12-4,TRBJ1-1,CASSIHGRTQAFF
NA,TRBV5-6,TRBJ2-2,CASSRSSQGDTGELFF
NA,TRBV5-1,TRBJ1-5,CASSLAGPGYGQPQHF
NA,TRBV12-3/TRBV12-4,TRBJ2-5,CASSEASAGGGETQYF
medium-sized,TRBV5-6,TRBJ2-6,CASNIDRGPTGANVLTF
medium-sized,TRBV6-5,TRBJ1-4,CASTAGPYRPNEKLFF
NA,TRBV5-1,TRBJ1-3,CASSLIDGSGNTIYF
NA,TRBV6-2/TRBV6-3,TRBJ2-7,CASSSHGTATSYGQYF
NA,TRBV5-1,TRBJ2-1,CASSWGPLAGGPNEQFF
NA,TRBV18,TRBJ2-3,CASAEGSSTDTQYF
medium-sized,TRBV19,TRBJ2-1,CASSIHSGTSGRNEQFF
medium-sized,TRBV6-2/TRBV6-3,TRBJ2-1,CASSQQDNEQFF
NA,TRBV12-3/TRBV12-4,TRBJ2-1,CASSPPVEQFF
medium-sized,TRBV18,TRBJ2-2,CASSPLAGATNTGELFF
NA,TRBV5-6,TRBJ1-2,CASSLANQGPAYGYTF
NA,TRBV30,TRBJ2-6,CAWRRDRALSGANVLTF
medium-sized,TRBV6-6,TRBJ2-7,CASSDHYRDDDEQYF
NA,TRBV19,TRBJ1-5,CASSGTGASNQPQHF
NA,TRBV4-2,TRBJ2-7,CASSLIPGQASYEQYF
medium-sized,TRBV12-3/TRBV12-4,TRBJ2-2,CASSPTGNTGELFF
medium-sized,TRBV6-5,TRBJ2-7,CASSEETGGSYEQYF